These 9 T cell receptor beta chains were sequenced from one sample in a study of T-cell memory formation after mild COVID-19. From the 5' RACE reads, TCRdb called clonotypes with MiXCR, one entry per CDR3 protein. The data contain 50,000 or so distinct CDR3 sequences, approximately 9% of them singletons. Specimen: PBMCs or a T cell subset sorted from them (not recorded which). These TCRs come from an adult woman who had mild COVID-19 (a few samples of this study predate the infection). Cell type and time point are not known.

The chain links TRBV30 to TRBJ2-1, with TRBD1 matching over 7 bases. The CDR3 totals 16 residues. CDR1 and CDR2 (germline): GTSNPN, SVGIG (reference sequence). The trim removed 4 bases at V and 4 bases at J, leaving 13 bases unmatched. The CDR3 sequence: CAWTRAGGGSYNEQFF. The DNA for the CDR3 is TGTGCCTGGACTCGCGCAGGGGGTGGGTCTTACAATGAGCAGTTCTTC.

CDR3 amino acids: CASSEGHYGYTF. The CDR3 DNA is TGTGCCAGCAGTGAGGGCCACTATGGCTACACCTTC. This chain links TRBV6-1 with TRBJ1-2; no firm D call. This CDR3 has 12 residues. V dropped 3 bases and J dropped 3 bases, with 5 bases sitting between them. Germline V CDR1 and CDR2: MNHNS, SASEGT.

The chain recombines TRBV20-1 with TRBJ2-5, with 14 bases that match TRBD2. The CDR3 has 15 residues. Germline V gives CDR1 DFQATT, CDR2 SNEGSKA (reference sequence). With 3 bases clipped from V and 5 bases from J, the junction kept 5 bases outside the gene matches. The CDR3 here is CSARGLAGVSETQYF. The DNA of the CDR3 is TGCAGTGCTAGGGGACTAGCGGGAGTCTCGGAGACCCAGTACTTC.

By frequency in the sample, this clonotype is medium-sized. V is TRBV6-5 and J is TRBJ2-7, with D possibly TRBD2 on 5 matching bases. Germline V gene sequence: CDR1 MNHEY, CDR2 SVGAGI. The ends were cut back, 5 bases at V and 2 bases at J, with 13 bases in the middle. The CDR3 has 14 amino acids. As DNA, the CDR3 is TGTGCCAGCAGTCCCCTAGGAGGCCCCTACGAGCAGTACTTC. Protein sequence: CASSPLGGPYEQYF.

Here the CDR3 DNA reads TGTGCCAGCAGTAACCGACAGGGCCAAGACACCGGGGAGCTGTTTTTT. Protein sequence: CASSNRQGQDTGELFF. The chain is built from TRBV6-6 and TRBJ2-2; 7 bases line up with TRBD1. Germline trimming cut 5 bases from V and 3 bases from J; bases unmatched to any gene: 9. The CDR3 has 16 residues. Germline values: CDR1 MNHNY, CDR2 SVGAGI (reference sequence).

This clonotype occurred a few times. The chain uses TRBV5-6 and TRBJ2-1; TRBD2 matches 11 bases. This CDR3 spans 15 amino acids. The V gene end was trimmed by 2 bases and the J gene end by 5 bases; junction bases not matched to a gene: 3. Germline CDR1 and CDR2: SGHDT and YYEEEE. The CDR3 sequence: CASSFLAGGNNEQFF. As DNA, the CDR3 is TGTGCCAGCAGCTTCCTAGCGGGGGGAAACAATGAGCAGTTCTTC. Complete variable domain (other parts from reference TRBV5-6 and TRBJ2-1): DAGVTQSPTHLIKTRGQQVTLRCSPKSGHDTVSWYQQALGQGPQFIFQYYEEEERQRGNFPDRFSGHQFPNYSSELNVNALLLGDSALYLCASSFLAGGNNEQFFGPGTRLTVL.

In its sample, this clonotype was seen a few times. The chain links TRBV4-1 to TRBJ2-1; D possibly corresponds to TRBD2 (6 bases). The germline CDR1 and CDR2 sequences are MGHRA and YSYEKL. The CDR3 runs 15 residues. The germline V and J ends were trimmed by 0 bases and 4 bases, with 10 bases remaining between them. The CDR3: CASSQDTGTYNEQFF. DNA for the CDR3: TGCGCCAGCAGCCAAGATACGGGGACTTACAATGAGCAGTTCTTC.

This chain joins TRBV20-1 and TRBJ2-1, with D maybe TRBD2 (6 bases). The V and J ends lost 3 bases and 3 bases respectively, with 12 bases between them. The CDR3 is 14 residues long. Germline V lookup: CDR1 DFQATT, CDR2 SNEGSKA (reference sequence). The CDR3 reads CSARVSGDYNEQFF. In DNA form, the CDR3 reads TGCAGTGCTAGGGTTAGCGGAGACTACAATGAGCAGTTCTTC.

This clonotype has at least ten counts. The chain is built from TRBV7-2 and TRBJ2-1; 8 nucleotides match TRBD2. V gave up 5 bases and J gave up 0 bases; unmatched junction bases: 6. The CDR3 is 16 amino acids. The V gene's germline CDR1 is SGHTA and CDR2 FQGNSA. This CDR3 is CASSTTSGLSYNEQFF. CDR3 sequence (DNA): TGTGCCAGCAGCACCACTAGCGGCCTCTCCTACAATGAGCAGTTCTTC. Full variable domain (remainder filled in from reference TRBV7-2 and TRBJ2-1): GAGVSQSPSNKVTEKGKDVELRCDPISGHTALYWYRQSLGQGLEFLIYFQGNSAPDKSGLPSDRFSAERTGGSVSTLTIQRTQQEDSAVYLCASSTTSGLSYNEQFFGPGTRLTVL.